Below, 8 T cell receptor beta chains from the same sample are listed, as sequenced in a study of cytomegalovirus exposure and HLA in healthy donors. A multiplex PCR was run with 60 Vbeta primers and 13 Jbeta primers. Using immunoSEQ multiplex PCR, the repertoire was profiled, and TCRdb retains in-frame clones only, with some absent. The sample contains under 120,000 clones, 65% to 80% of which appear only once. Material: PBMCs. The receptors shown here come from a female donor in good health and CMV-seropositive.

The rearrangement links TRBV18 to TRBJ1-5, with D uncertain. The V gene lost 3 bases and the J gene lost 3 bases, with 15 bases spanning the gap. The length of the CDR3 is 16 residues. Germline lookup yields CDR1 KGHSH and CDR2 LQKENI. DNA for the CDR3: TGTGCCAGCTCACCCCCCGCCCGGGGATACAATCAGCCCCAGCATTTT. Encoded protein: CASSPPARGYNQPQHF.

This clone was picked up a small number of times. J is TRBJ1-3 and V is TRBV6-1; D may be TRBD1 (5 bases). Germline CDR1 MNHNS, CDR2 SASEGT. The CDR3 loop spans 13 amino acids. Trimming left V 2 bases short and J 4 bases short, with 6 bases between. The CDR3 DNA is TGTGCCAGCAGTGAATGGGGCGGAAACACCATATATTTT. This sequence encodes CASSEWGGNTIYF.

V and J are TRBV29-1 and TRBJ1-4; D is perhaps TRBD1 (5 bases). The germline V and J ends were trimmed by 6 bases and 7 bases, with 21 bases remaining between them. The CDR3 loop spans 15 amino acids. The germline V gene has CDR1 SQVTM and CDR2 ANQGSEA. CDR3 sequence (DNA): TGCAGCGTCTTGTCGCCTTCCCTGGGGGGTGAAAAACTGTTTTTT. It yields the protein CSVLSPSLGGEKLFF.

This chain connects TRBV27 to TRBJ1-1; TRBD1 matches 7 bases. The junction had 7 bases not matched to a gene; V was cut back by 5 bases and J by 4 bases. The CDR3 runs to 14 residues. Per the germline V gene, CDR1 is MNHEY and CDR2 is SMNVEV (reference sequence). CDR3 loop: CASSPQPGGTEAFF. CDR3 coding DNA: TGTGCCAGCAGTCCCCAACCAGGGGGCACTGAAGCTTTCTTT.

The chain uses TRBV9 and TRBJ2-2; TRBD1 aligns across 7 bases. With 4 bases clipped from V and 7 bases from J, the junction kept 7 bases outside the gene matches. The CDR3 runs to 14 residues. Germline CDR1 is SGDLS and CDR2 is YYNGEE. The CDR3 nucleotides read TGTGCCAGCAGCTCACCCGGGGACAGCGGGGAGCTGTTTTTT. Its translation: CASSSPGDSGELFF.

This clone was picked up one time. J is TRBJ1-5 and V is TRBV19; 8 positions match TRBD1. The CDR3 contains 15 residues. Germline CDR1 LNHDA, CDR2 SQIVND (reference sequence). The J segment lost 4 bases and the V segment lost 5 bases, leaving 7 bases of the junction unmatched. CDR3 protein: CASSPRTGPNQPQHF. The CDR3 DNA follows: TGTGCCAGTAGTCCAAGGACAGGGCCTAATCAGCCCCAGCATTTT.

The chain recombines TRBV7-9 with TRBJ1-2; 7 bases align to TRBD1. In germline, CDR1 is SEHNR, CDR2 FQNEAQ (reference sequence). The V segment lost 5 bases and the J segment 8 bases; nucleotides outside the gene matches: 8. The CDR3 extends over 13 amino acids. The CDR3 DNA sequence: TGTGCCAGCAGCCACGGGACAGCGCGGGGCTACACCTTC. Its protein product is CASSHGTARGYTF.

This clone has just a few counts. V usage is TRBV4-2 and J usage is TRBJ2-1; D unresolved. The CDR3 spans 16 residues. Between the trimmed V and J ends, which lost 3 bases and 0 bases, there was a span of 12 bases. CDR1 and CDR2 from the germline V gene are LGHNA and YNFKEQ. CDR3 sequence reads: CASSHAEASSYNEQFF. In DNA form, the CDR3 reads TGTGCCAGCAGCCACGCTGAGGCTAGCTCCTACAATGAGCAGTTCTTC.